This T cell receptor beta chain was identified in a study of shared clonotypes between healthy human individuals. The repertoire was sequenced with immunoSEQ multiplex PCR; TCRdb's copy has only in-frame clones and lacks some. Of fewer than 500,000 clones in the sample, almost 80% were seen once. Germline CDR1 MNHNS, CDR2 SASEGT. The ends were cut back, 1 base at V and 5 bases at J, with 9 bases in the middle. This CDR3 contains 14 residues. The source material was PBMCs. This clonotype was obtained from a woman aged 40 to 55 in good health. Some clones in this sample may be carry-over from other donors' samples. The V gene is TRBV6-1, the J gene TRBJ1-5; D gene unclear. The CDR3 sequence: CASSEVGGDQPQHF. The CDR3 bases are TGTGCCAGCAGTGAAGTAGGTGGAGATCAGCCCCAGCATTTT.